This TCR beta chain is drawn from a study of T cells in localized non-small cell lung cancer. Study-wide results and limits: Among the top 100 tumor clones, a median about 59 appeared in adjacent lung.

Sequenced by immunoSEQ multiplex PCR; TCRdb stores in-frame clones only, minus some. The sample contains fewer than 35,000 clones, under 90% of which appear only once. For this clone: Its antigen is as yet unknown.

The CDR3 has 14 residues. Germline CDR1 KGHSH, CDR2 LQKENI. V shed 5 bases, J shed 6 bases, and the junction held 8 bases outside the gene matches. The chain links TRBV18 to TRBJ2-7, with 9 bases aligning to TRBD2. This sequence originates from a male donor at least 60 years old with stage III lung adenocarcinoma. The material was peripheral blood, obtained before any cancer treatment. The CDR3 is CASSSGLAGVEQYF. The CDR3 DNA reads as TGTGCCAGCTCATCGGGGTTAGCGGGAGTCGAGCAGTACTTC.